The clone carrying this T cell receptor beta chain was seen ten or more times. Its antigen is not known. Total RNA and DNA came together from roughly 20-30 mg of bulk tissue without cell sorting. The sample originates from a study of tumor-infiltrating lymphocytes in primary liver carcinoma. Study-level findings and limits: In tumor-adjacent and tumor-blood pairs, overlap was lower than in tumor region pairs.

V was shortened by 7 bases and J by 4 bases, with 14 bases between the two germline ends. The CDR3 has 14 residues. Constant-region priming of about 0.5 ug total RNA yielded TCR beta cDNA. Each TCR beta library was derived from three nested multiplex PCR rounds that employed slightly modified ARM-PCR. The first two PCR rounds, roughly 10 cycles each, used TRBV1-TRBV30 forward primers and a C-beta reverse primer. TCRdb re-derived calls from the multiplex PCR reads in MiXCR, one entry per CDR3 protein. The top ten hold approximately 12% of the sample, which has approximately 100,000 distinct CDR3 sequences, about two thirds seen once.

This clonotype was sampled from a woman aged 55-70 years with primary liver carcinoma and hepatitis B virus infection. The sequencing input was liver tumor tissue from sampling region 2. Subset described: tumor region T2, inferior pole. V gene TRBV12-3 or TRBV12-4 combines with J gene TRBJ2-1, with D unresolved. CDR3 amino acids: CASTSANYYNEQFF. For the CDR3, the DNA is TGTGCCAGCACTTCAGCCAACTATTACAATGAGCAGTTCTTC.